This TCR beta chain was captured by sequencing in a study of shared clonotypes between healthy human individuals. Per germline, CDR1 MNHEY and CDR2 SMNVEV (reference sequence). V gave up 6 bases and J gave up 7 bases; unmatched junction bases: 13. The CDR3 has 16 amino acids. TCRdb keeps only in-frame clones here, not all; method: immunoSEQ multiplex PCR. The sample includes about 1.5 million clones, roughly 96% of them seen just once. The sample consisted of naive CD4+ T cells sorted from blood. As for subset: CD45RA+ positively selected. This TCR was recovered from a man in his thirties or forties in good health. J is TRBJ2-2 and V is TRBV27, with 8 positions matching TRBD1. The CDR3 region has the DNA TGTGCCAGCAGATATTATCCTCAGGGGGCGGACGGGGAGCTGTTTTTT. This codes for CASRYYPQGADGELFF.